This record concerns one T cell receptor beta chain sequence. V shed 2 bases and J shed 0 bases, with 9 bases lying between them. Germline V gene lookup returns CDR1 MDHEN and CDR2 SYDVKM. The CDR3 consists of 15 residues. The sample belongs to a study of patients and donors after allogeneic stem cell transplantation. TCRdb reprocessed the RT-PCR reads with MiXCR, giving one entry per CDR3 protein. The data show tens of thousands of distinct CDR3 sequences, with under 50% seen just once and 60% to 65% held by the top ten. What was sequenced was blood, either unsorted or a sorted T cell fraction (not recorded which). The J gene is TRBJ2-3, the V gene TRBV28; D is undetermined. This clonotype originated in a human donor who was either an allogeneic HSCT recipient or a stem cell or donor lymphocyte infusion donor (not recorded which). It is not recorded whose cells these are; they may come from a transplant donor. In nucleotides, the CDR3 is TGTGCCAGCAGTTTAGTAGGAGCTAGCACAGATACGCAGTATTTT. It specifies CASSLVGASTDTQYF.